What follows are 13 T cell receptor beta chains derived from one specimen sequenced in a study of chemoradiotherapy in HPV16-positive cancers. Assay used: immunoSEQ multiplex PCR; TCRdb lists only in-frame clones, some missing. The sample has fewer than 6,000 clones, more than 85% seen once. The sample consisted of tumor tissue, taken from a patient who underwent chemoradiotherapy. The receptors stem from a human donor with HPV-associated anogenital cancer.

The chain uses TRBV11-1 and TRBJ1-1, with D hard to call. The germline CDR1 and CDR2 sequences are SGHAT and FQDESV (reference sequence). CDR3 length equals 15 residues. Trimming stripped 1 base from V and 0 bases from J, with 9 bases between. CDR3 coding DNA: TGTGCCAGCAGCTTAGGTCGAAGGATGAACACTGAAGCTTTCTTT. Protein product: CASSLGRRMNTEAFF.

This rearrangement joins TRBV7-9 to TRBJ2-5; 11 bases map to TRBD1. J was trimmed by 2 bases and V by 3 bases; bases with no gene match: 2. The CDR3 contains 15 residues. Germline V lookup: CDR1 SEHNR, CDR2 FQNEAQ (reference sequence). The CDR3 here is CASSLGTGGQETQYF. The CDR3 coding sequence is TGTGCCAGCAGCTTGGGGACAGGGGGTCAAGAGACCCAGTACTTC.

V usage is TRBV5-4 and J usage is TRBJ2-3, with a tentative D call TRBD2 (6 bases). The CDR3 is 15 amino acids. CDR1 and CDR2 (germline): SGHNT, YYREEE (reference sequence). V was clipped by 4 bases and J by 1 base, with 13 bases between them. The CDR3 here is CASSGAASGTDTQYF. CDR3 sequence (DNA): TGTGCCAGCAGCGGTGCGGCTAGCGGCACAGATACGCAGTATTTT.

This clone was observed a handful of times. The CDR3: CASGGGDPDTQYF. CDR3 DNA: TGTGCCAGCGGCGGGGGGGACCCAGATACGCAGTATTTT. This chain links TRBV4-2 with TRBJ2-3, with TRBD2 matching over 9 bases. The length of the CDR3 is 13 residues. J was trimmed by 4 bases and V by 8 bases; bases with no gene match: 4. CDR1 and CDR2 (germline): LGHNA, YNFKEQ.

This chain uses TRBV28 with TRBJ2-7; 8 bases agree with TRBD2. Looked up from germline, CDR1 is MDHEN and CDR2 is SYDVKM. This CDR3 is built from 16 residues. J lost 0 bases, V lost 6 bases, and 10 bases had no gene match. The CDR3 protein is CASSPWGSGTSYEQYF. The CDR3 nucleotides are TGTGCCAGCAGCCCATGGGGTAGCGGGACCTCCTACGAGCAGTACTTC.

The chain employs TRBV7-2 and TRBJ2-2, with D possibly matching TRBD1 (5 bases). Looked up from germline, CDR1 is SGHTA and CDR2 is FQGNSA. V lost 9 bases and J lost 1, with 15 bases in between. CDR3 size: 15 residues. The CDR3 region has the DNA TGTGCCAGATCTCCGGCAGGACAGAACACCGGGGAGCTGTTTTTT. This gives the protein CARSPAGQNTGELFF.

This sequence joins TRBV29-1 and TRBJ1-2; 9 bases map to TRBD1. Germline V gene sequence: CDR1 SQVTM, CDR2 ANQGSEA. The CDR3 covers 14 residues. Trimming cost V 2 bases and J 11 bases; bases outside gene matches: 12. The DNA for the CDR3 is TGCAGCGTTGAAAGGGGACAGGGAGTCTCCGGTTACACCTTC. Translating gives CSVERGQGVSGYTF.

V usage is TRBV5-1 and J usage is TRBJ2-3; possibly TRBD1 for D (6 bases). V lost 7 bases and J lost 0, with 18 bases in between. This CDR3 has 16 amino acids. CDR1 and CDR2 (germline): SGHRS, YFSETQ. CDR3 DNA: TGCGCCAGCCAACTTGGTAGAGGGGGTAGCACAGATACGCAGTATTTT. This translates into CASQLGRGGSTDTQYF.

Only one count was recorded for this clone. This sequence joins TRBV7-2 and TRBJ2-4; 7 bases align to TRBD2. The CDR3 sequence is 17 residues long. In germline, CDR1 is SGHTA, CDR2 FQGNSA. The V gene end was trimmed by 5 bases and the J gene end by 0 bases; junction bases not matched to a gene: 10. The CDR3 DNA is TGTGCCAGCAGCCGAGGGAGGGGTTCGAGAGCCAAAAACATTCAGTACTTC. It encodes CASSRGRGSRAKNIQYF.

This clone came up a few times. This chain uses TRBV7-6 with TRBJ1-1; D ambiguous. There are 12 residues in the CDR3. Germline V lookup: CDR1 SGHVS, CDR2 FNYEAQ. Trimming took off 2 bases at V and 6 bases at J, with 7 bases between the two ends. DNA of the CDR3: TGTGCCAGCAGCTTAAGAGGACCTGAAGCTTTCTTT. Translating gives CASSLRGPEAFF.

This clone was seen only once. The gene calls are TRBV9 and TRBJ2-2; 8 bases align to TRBD2. The V gene's germline CDR1 is SGDLS and CDR2 YYNGEE. The CDR3 spans 16 residues. V shed 4 bases and J 4 bases; nucleotides not matched to a gene: 9. This chain's CDR3 is CASSSRVAGSTGELFF. CDR3 sequence (DNA): TGTGCCAGCAGCTCCCGGGTAGCGGGAAGCACCGGGGAGCTGTTTTTT.

The rearrangement joins TRBV7-6 to TRBJ2-5; tentatively, D is TRBD1 (6 bases). Germline CDR1 reads SGHVS; CDR2 reads FNYEAQ. Trimming shortened V by 5 bases and J by 2 bases, and 15 bases separated the two germline ends. This CDR3 region has 15 residues. The CDR3 protein is CASSGGERGQETQYF. Written as DNA, the CDR3 is TGTGCCAGCAGCGGGGGCGAGAGGGGTCAAGAGACCCAGTACTTC. Variable domain in full (rest from reference TRBV7-6 and TRBJ2-5): GAGVSQSPRYKVTKRGQDVALRCDPISGHVSLYWYRQALGQGPEFLTYFNYEAQQDKSGLPNDRFSAERPEGSISTLTIQRTEQRDSAMYRCASSGGERGQETQYFGPGTRLLVL.

V usage is TRBV2 and J usage is TRBJ1-4, with a possible D match to TRBD1 (5 bases). This CDR3 has 14 amino acids. Trimming pared 6 bases from V and 7 bases from J, leaving 15 bases between. From germline, CDR1 is SNHLY and CDR2 FYNNEI. The CDR3 protein is CASRGQGFGEKLFF. CDR3 bases: TGTGCCAGCAGAGGTCAGGGTTTCGGTGAAAAACTGTTTTTT.